This T cell receptor (beta chain) derives from a study of blood T cells in healthy people across ages. Then a second PCR, running roughly 7 to 11 cycles, was carried out with a sample-barcoded 5' primer and a J-beta primer mix. TCRdb reanalysed the 5' RACE reads using MiXCR and keeps one entry per CDR3 protein. Among 1.5 million to 2 million distinct CDR3 sequences listed, 28% were seen once. The sequence was collected from a woman in her twenties or thirties in good health. The material sequenced was blood.

The CDR3 nucleotides are TGTGCCAGCAGCAAACCGCCCCCCTTGGGGGGTGGAAACATTCAGTACTTC. Translated, it gives CASSKPPPLGGGNIQYF. The genes are TRBV21-1 and TRBJ2-4; the DNA was not compared with TRBD1, the D call given in the table. TRBV21-1 counts as a pseudogene. The CDR3 has 17 amino acids.